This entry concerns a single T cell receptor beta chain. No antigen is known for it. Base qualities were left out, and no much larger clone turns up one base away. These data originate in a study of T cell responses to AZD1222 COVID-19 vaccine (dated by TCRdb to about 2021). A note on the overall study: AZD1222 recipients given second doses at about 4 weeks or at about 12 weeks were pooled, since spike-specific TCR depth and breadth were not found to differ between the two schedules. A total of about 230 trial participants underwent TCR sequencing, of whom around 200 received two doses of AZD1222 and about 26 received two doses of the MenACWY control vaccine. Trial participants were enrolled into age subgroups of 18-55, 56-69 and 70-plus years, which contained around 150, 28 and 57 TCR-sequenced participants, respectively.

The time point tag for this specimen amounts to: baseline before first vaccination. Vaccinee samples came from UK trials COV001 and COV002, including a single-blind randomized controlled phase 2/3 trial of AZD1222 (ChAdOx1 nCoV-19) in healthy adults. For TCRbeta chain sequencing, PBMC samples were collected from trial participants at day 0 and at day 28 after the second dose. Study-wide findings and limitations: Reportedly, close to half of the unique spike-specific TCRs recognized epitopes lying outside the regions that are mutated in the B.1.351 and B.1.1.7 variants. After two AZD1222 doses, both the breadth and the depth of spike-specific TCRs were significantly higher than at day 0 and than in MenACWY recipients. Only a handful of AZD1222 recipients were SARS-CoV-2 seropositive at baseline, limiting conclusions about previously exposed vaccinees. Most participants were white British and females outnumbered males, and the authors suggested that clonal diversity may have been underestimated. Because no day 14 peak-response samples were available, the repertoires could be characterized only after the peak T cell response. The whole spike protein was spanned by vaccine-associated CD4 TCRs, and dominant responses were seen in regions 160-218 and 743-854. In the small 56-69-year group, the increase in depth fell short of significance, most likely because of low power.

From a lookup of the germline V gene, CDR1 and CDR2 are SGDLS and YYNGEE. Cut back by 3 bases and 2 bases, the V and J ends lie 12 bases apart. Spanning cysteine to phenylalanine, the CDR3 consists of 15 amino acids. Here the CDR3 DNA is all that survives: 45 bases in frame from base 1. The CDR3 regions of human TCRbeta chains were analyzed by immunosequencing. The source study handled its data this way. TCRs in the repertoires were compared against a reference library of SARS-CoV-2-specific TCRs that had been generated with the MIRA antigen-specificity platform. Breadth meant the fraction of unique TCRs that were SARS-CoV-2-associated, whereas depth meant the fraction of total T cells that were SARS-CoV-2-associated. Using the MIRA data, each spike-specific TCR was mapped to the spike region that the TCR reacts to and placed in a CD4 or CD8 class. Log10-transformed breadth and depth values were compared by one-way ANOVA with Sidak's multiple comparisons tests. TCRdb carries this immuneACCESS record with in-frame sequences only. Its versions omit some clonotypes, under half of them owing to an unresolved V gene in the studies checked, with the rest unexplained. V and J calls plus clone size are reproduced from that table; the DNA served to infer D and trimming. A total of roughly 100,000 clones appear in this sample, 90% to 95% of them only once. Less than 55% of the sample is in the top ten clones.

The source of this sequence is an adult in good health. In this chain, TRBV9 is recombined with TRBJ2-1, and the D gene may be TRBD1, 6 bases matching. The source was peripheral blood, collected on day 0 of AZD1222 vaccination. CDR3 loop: CASSAQGLTYNEQFF. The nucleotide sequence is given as TGTGCCAGCAGCGCACAGGGATTAACCTACAATGAGCAGTTCTTC.